The 11 T cell receptor beta chains listed next were all sequenced from one sample in a study of T cells in localized non-small cell lung cancer. The protocol was immunoSEQ multiplex PCR, while the TCRdb copy is restricted to in-frame clones and leaves out a portion. The data contain tens of thousands of clones, around 86% of them singletons. The sequences come from peripheral blood, collected before any cancer treatment. The receptors originated from a woman aged 18 to 55 with stage III lung adenocarcinoma.

V gene TRBV5-5 combines with J gene TRBJ2-1, with D uncertain. Germline CDR1 and CDR2: SGHKS and YYEKEE (reference sequence). The V gene lost 0 bases and the J gene lost 8 bases, with 12 bases spanning the gap. This CDR3 is 14 amino acids long. The CDR3 sequence is CASSLGAPRDEQFF. The CDR3 DNA reads TGTGCCAGCAGCTTGGGGGCCCCCCGAGATGAGCAGTTCTTC.

This chain's CDR3 is CASSPGPGEQFF. The CDR3 coding sequence is TGTGCCAGCAGCCCCGGTCCGGGTGAGCAGTTCTTC. The chain joins TRBV11-3 to TRBJ2-1; the D is unclear. This CDR3 contains 12 residues. The V gene lost 5 bases and the J gene lost 9 bases, with 11 bases spanning the gap. Germline V lookup: CDR1 SGHNT, CDR2 YENEEA.

V is TRBV18 and J is TRBJ2-1; D not certain. The CDR3 is 11 amino acids. The germline CDR1 and CDR2 sequences are KGHSH and LQKENI. V gave up 4 bases and J gave up 11 bases, with 9 bases separating them. The CDR3 reads CASSLDSQQFF. Here the CDR3 DNA reads TGTGCCAGCTCACTCGACTCCCAGCAGTTCTTC. The full variable domain, its missing parts supplied by reference TRBV18 and TRBJ2-1, is NAGVMQNPRHLVRRRGQEARLRCSPMKGHSHVYWYRQLPEEGLKFMVYLQKENIIDESGMPKERFSAEFPKEGPSILRIQQVVRGDSAAYFCASSLDSQQFFGPGTRLTVL.

CDR3 amino acids: CASSLFRGAHNEQFF. CDR3 DNA: TGTGCCAGCAGCTTATTTAGGGGGGCCCACAATGAGCAGTTCTTC. The chain couples TRBV7-2 to TRBJ2-1; D may be TRBD1 or TRBD2 (6 bases each). Trimming left V 2 bases short and J 5 bases short, with 13 bases between. Germline V gene sequence: CDR1 SGHTA, CDR2 FQGNSA. The CDR3 is 15 residues long.

There are a few counts of this clone. This chain connects TRBV5-1 to TRBJ1-6, with D maybe TRBD1 (5 bases). V shed 0 bases and J shed 7 bases, with 11 bases lying between them. Germline V gene sequence: CDR1 SGHRS, CDR2 YFSETQ. The CDR3 spans 15 residues. The DNA for the CDR3 is TGCGCCAGCAGCTTGGATGGGGCTGACAATTCACCCCTCCACTTT. Its translation: CASSLDGADNSPLHF.

V and J are TRBV6-1 and TRBJ2-1, with 7 bases matching TRBD2. The J segment lost 8 bases and the V segment lost 2 bases, leaving 6 bases of the junction unmatched. This CDR3 is 14 amino acids long. Germline V lookup: CDR1 MNHNS, CDR2 SASEGT. CDR3 sequence: CASSEPGGGDEQFF. Here the CDR3 DNA reads TGTGCCAGCAGTGAACCGGGGGGAGGGGATGAGCAGTTCTTC.

This rearrangement joins TRBV2 to TRBJ1-2, with a weak D call TRBD1 (6 bases). V lost 5 bases, J lost 4 bases, and 11 bases lay in between. This CDR3 has 13 amino acids. Germline lookup yields CDR1 SNHLY and CDR2 FYNNEI. The CDR3 loop is CASSLQGGYGYTF. The CDR3 bases are TGTGCCAGCAGTCTACAGGGAGGCTATGGCTACACCTTC.

The J gene is TRBJ1-3, the V gene TRBV9; D not certain. CDR1 and CDR2 (germline): SGDLS, YYNGEE. This CDR3 has 15 amino acids. Trimming shortened V by 0 bases and J by 0 bases, and 7 bases separated the two germline ends. The CDR3 protein is CASSVDGDSGNTIYF. The CDR3 DNA follows: TGTGCCAGCAGCGTAGACGGAGACTCTGGAAACACCATATATTTT.

The chain recombines TRBV9 with TRBJ1-5; D unresolved. V lost 0 bases and J lost 0, with 4 bases in between. The germline gives CDR1 SGDLS, CDR2 YYNGEE. The CDR3 has 14 amino acids. CDR3 nucleotides: TGTGCCAGCAGCGTAGGGGGTAGCAATCAGCCCCAGCATTTT. This gives the protein CASSVGGSNQPQHF. The full variable domain, in which reference TRBV9 and TRBJ1-5 provide the parts outside the CDR3, is DSGVTQTPKHLITATGQRVTLRCSPRSGDLSVYWYQQSLDQGLQFLIQYYNGEERAKGNILERFSAQQFPDLHSELNLSSLELGDSALYFCASSVGGSNQPQHFGDGTRLSIL.

This clone has a handful of counts. This chain uses TRBV7-3 with TRBJ1-5; D ambiguous. CDR1 and CDR2 (germline): SGHTA, FQGTGA. There are 13 residues in the CDR3. Trimming stripped 5 bases from V and 6 bases from J, with 11 bases between. CDR3 bases: TGTGCCAGCAGCCCGACGGTCAGTCAGCCCCAGCATTTT. Encoded protein: CASSPTVSQPQHF.

V gene TRBV7-8 combines with J gene TRBJ2-2, with 10 nucleotides matching TRBD2. The CDR3 runs 17 residues. After removal of 6 bases from V and 1 base from J, the junction contained 8 bases not matched to a gene. Germline values: CDR1 SGHVS, CDR2 FQNEAQ. The CDR3 protein is CASSKEGLAVNTGELFF. CDR3 sequence (DNA): TGTGCCAGCAGTAAAGAAGGACTAGCGGTGAACACCGGGGAGCTGTTTTTT.